The 13 T cell receptor beta chains presented below share a single source sample, sequenced in a study of T-cell reconstitution after alpha-beta-depleted transplantation in children. Unique molecular identifiers were built into the TCRbeta library. TCRdb re-derived calls from the PCR reads in MiXCR, one entry per CDR3 protein. The profile covers more than 200,000 distinct CDR3 sequences, with over 20% appearing a single time and about 2.6% taken by the ten largest. Sequences were derived from PBMCs, sampled before TCRalphabeta/CD19-depleted stem cell transplant. The receptors were gathered from a girl aged 2 to 9 with Fanconi anemia, due to receive a stem cell transplant.

The V call is TRBV11-2, the J call TRBJ1-5; perhaps TRBD1 as D (5 bases). V lost 4 bases and J lost 0, with 22 bases in between. The CDR3 sequence is 19 residues long. Germline-derived CDR1 and CDR2 are SGHAT and FQNNGV. This chain's CDR3 is CASSSTPGPTLYSNQPQHF. In DNA form, the CDR3 reads TGTGCCAGCAGCTCGACTCCGGGACCGACACTTTATAGCAATCAGCCCCAGCATTTT.

CDR3 residues: CASSVDGNRATDTQYF. CDR3 nucleotide sequence: TGTGCCAGCAGCGTAGATGGCAATCGGGCCACAGATACGCAGTATTTT. The chain joins TRBV9 to TRBJ2-3; D not certain. There are 16 residues in the CDR3. V dropped 0 bases and J dropped 2 bases, with 13 bases sitting between them. Germline loops: CDR1 SGDLS, CDR2 YYNGEE.

This clonotype was found many times. The chain links TRBV20-1 to TRBJ2-5, with 12 bases aligning to TRBD2. CDR3 length: 14 amino acids. V was pared by 1 base and J by 4 bases, with 1 base of the junction left unmatched. In germline, CDR1 is DFQATT, CDR2 SNEGSKA (reference sequence). CDR3 coding DNA: TGCAGTGCTAGAGGACTAGCGGGGGTAGAGACCCAGTACTTC. As protein: CSARGLAGVETQYF.

In this sample, this clonotype turned up many times. The rearrangement joins TRBV20-1 to TRBJ2-1, with D perhaps given as TRBD1 or TRBD2 (5 bases each). V was trimmed by 1 base and J by 2 bases, leaving 9 bases between them. Per the germline V gene, CDR1 is DFQATT and CDR2 is SNEGSKA (reference sequence). CDR3 length: 14 amino acids. CDR3 DNA: TGCAGTGCTAGAGTGGGACCTACCTACAATGAGCAGTTCTTC. It codes for CSARVGPTYNEQFF.

The sample holds a few counts of this clonotype. The V call is TRBV7-9, the J call TRBJ2-3; possibly TRBD2 for D (6 bases). The CDR3 contains 13 residues. V was clipped by 7 bases and J by 3 bases, with 11 bases between them. The germline V gene encodes CDR1 SEHNR and CDR2 FQNEAQ (reference sequence). CDR3 nucleotides: TGTGCCAGCACCTGGGACTTGACAGATACGCAGTATTTT. This encodes CASTWDLTDTQYF.

This clonotype was observed at least ten times. The chain has TRBV3-1 and TRBJ2-5; TRBD2 matches at 7 bases. With V trimmed by 3 bases and J by 5 bases, 12 bases remained unmatched. There are 16 residues in the CDR3. CDR1 is LGHDT, CDR2 YNNKEL, per germline (reference sequence). The CDR3 loop reads CASSHTSGGRWETQYF. CDR3 DNA: TGTGCCAGCAGCCACACCTCTGGCGGGAGATGGGAGACCCAGTACTTC.

In its sample, this clonotype was seen many times. The chain couples TRBV29-1 to TRBJ1-1, with TRBD1 as a possible D gene (5 bases). The V end was cut by 6 bases, the J end by 1 base, with 12 bases between. This CDR3 comprises 13 residues. CDR1 is SQVTM and CDR2 is ANQGSEA in the germline V gene. The CDR3 is CSVSGLRNTEAFF. DNA for the CDR3: TGCAGCGTGTCGGGACTACGGAACACTGAAGCTTTCTTT.

This clonotype was observed at least ten times. The chain links TRBV20-1 to TRBJ1-5, with D possibly TRBD1 on 5 matching bases. CDR3 size: 15 residues. The V gene's germline CDR1 is DFQATT and CDR2 SNEGSKA (reference sequence). V was pared by 1 base and J by 4 bases, with 14 bases between. For the CDR3, the DNA is TGCAGTGCTAGAGTCAGGGTCACAACTAATCAGCCCCAGCATTTT. It encodes CSARVRVTTNQPQHF.

V usage is TRBV29-1 and J usage is TRBJ2-3, with 9 positions matching TRBD1. Germline V gene lookup returns CDR1 SQVTM and CDR2 ANQGSEA. V was pared by 6 bases and J by 6 bases, with 16 bases of the junction left unmatched. CDR3 length: 16 amino acids. CDR3 coding DNA: TGCAGCGTCTTGGGGGGGCGACAGGGGGGAGGCGATACGCAGTATTTT. Protein product: CSVLGGRQGGGDTQYF.

This clonotype was observed a handful of times. The chain is built from TRBV29-1 and TRBJ2-5; D perhaps matches TRBD2 (6 bases). V was pared by 6 bases and J by 5 bases, with 16 bases between. The CDR3 runs 13 residues. The V gene's germline CDR1 is SQVTM and CDR2 ANQGSEA. CDR3: CSVLGLEGETQYF. The CDR3 region has the DNA TGCAGCGTCCTAGGACTGGAGGGTGAGACCCAGTACTTC.

This clonotype has ten or more counts. This chain links TRBV5-1 with TRBJ2-5; D is undetermined. The CDR3 consists of 13 residues. Trimming stripped 1 base from V and 3 bases from J, with 7 bases between. Germline values: CDR1 SGHRS, CDR2 YFSETQ. CDR3 residues: CASSLSAKETQYF. CDR3 sequence (DNA): TGCGCCAGCAGCTTGTCAGCCAAAGAGACCCAGTACTTC.

This clonotype was detected ten times or more. The rearrangement joins TRBV12-3 or TRBV12-4 to TRBJ2-7; no reliable D call. This CDR3 is built from 15 residues. V was pared by 2 bases and J by 0 bases, with 11 bases between. The CDR3: CASSLTPVSSYEQYF. CDR3 coding DNA: TGTGCCAGCAGTTTAACACCCGTTAGCTCCTACGAGCAGTACTTC.

The chain combines TRBV5-1 with TRBJ1-4; weak D call: TRBD1 (6 bases). The CDR3 has 14 amino acids. V lost 2 bases and J lost 8, with 13 bases in between. Per germline, CDR1 SGHRS and CDR2 YFSETQ. The CDR3 region is CASSFAGEGEKLFF. Written as DNA, the CDR3 is TGCGCCAGCAGCTTCGCAGGGGAGGGGGAAAAACTGTTTTTT. Drawing the rest from reference TRBV5-1 and TRBJ1-4, the complete variable domain is KAGVTQTPRYLIKTRGQQVTLSCSPISGHRSVSWYQQTPGQGLQFLFEYFSETQRNKGNFPGRFSGRQFSNSRSEMNVSTLELGDSALYLCASSFAGEGEKLFFGSGTQLSVL.